This T cell receptor beta chain was sequenced for a study of T cells in Graves' hyperthyroidism and ophthalmopathy. On this clonotype itself: Its specificity is unknown.

PBMCs were sourced from over 8.5 ml fresh peripheral blood. Whole-study results and caveats: By a 13 V-J model, ophthalmopathy was set apart from stable hyperthyroidism.

Researchers amplified the TCR beta CDR3 regions from RNA transcripts. First-round RT-PCR with HTBI primers amplified the TCR CDR3 region. TCRdb re-called the multiplex PCR reads through MiXCR, storing one row per CDR3 protein. The sample lists about 640,000 distinct CDR3 sequences; less than 25% were seen once. The CDR3 is 16 residues long. V lost 0 bases to trimming and J lost 8 bases, with 17 bases between them. Germline V gene lookup returns CDR1 MGHRA and CDR2 YSYEKL. The specimen sequenced was blood. This clonotype originated in a man aged 30-40 years with Graves' ophthalmopathy. The V and J genes are TRBV4-1 and TRBJ2-1, with D tentatively TRBD2 (5 bases). The CDR3 sequence: CASSQDPSGYNHEQFF. The CDR3 region has the DNA TGCGCCAGCAGCCAAGACCCCTCGGGGTATAACCATGAGCAGTTCTTC.